This T cell receptor (beta chain) appears in the sequencing data of a study of T cells after yellow fever vaccination. General study findings and limits: Clones from primary vaccination mostly reappeared after the booster (less than 98% CD4, around 90% CD8).

For this clonotype: Its antigen is unknown.

The length of the CDR3 is 14 residues. Germline V lookup: CDR1 SGDLS, CDR2 YYNGEE. J was trimmed by 8 bases and V by 4 bases; bases with no gene match: 5. The TCR cDNA carried a universal primer site and UMIs from 5'RACE template switching. A single record per CDR3 protein comes from TCRdb applying MiXCR to the 5' RACE reads. The sample carries some 390,000 distinct CDR3 sequences, approximately 19% recorded once. The V and J genes are TRBV9 and TRBJ1-6; 8 bases agree with TRBD1. This sample comprised PBMCs, obtained before the yellow fever booster vaccination. This sequence was found in a man aged 18 to 30 who received the YFV17D yellow fever vaccine. The CDR3 loop reads CASSIGQGDSPLHF. The CDR3 region has the DNA TGTGCCAGCAGCATCGGACAGGGTGATTCACCCCTCCACTTT.